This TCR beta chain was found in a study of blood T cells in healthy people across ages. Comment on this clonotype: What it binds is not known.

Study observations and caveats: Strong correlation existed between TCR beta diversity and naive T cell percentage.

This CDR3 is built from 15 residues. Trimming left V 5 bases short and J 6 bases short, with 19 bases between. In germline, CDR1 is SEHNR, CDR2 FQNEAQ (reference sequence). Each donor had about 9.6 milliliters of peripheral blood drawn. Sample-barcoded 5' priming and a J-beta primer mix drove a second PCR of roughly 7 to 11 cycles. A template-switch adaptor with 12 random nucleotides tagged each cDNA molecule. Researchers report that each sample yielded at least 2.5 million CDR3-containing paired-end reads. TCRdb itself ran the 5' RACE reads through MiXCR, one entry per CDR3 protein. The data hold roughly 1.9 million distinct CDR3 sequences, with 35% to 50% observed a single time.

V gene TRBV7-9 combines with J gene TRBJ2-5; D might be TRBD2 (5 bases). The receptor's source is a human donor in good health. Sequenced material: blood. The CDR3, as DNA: TGTGCCAGCAGCCCCGACTGGGTAGGAGGAAAGACCCAGTACTTC. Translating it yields CASSPDWVGGKTQYF.